The rows below give T cell receptor beta chains drawn from one sample of a study of shared clonotypes between healthy human individuals. The protocol was immunoSEQ multiplex PCR, while the TCRdb copy is restricted to in-frame clones and leaves out a portion. The data hold some 700,000 clones, with 90% observed a single time. Material: memory CD8+ T cells from PBMCs. These receptor sequences come from a man younger than 35 in good health. Some clones in this sample may be carry-over from other donors' samples. Each CDR3 is given with its conserved first and last residue.

TRBV5-5 CASSWGTTRWNTEAFF
TRBV7-6 CASSPTDTPLQYF
TRBV27 CASSLMVPDTQYF
TRBV27 CASSLSIRTSGRANEQFF
TRBV28 CASSSPGEGAYQETQYF
TRBV6-5 CASQDLRLYGYTF
TRBV4-1 CASSLSPFLSSVSGRHTYEQYF
TRBV11-2 CASTRWGQNTEAFF
TRBV19 CASGTRIEQFF
TRBV27 CASSVTGPLEQYF
TRBV9 CASSVAFGTPTGELFF
TRBV11-2 CASSLGWGPNEQFF
TRBV4-1 CASSPGSGSGNTIYF
TRBV7-9 CASSPDRPVKYF
TRBV2 CASSDLSGTLSHEQYF
TRBV10-1 CASNIKTTPGQGRLTYGYTF
TRBV27 CASSFLGGTEAFF
TRBV2 CASRRDSTFSTGELFF
TRBV10-3 CAISDYSTTSYEQYF
TRBV9 CASSGRGGTGANVLTF
TRBV7-9 CASSIRKHPYTEAFF
TRBV28 CASKGHSYEQYF
TRBV10-3 CATNHGAGGEAFF
TRBV15 CATSDRDRTYSYEQYF
TRBV9 CASSASLHYTDTQYF
TRBV28 CASSWSGEQGANVLTF
TRBV4-1 CASSQTPGLVYEQYF
TRBV6-5 CASREGGYEQYF
TRBV11-2 CASSSPYRLALGEQYF
TRBV15 CATSRGGGGASDTQYF
TRBV27 CASSLRLADTQYF
TRBV5-1 CASSSSGTAPEQYF
TRBV7-9 CASSIAGEIDKHTEAFF
TRBV10-2 CASRSGLNNEQFF
TRBV27 CASTTGRISSGANVLTF
TRBV27 CASSSHEASGRETQYF
TRBV19 CASSIPHRPGHTGELFF
TRBV28 CASSLSAGVRLAKNIQYF
TRBV12-5 CASGKTTGTEAFF
TRBV4-2 CASSPPARYGYTF
TRBV30 CAWSPRVRARNSPLHF
TRBV19 CASSIAGHEQYF
TRBV5-6 CASSLKWRHNEQFF
TRBV10-3 CAISLPGTSGTYEQYF
TRBV27 CASSSSSLSPGQGIYTEAFF
TRBV19 CASSIRGARYGYTF